This TCR beta chain was profiled in a study of blood T cell repertoires in COVID-19. Study-wide context: The cDNA or gDNA used as material had been derived from T cells, B-cell-depleted T cells, or PBMCs.

The CDR3 sequence is 15 residues long. Between the trimmed V and J ends, which lost 0 bases and 2 bases, there was a span of 5 bases. Germline CDR1 reads MGHRA; CDR2 reads YSYEKL. The method was immunoSEQ multiplex PCR; TCRdb's version includes in-frame clones alone and lacks a portion of them. Here the sample spans some 9,800 clones, roughly 79% being singletons. This clone was counted between two and nine times. The chain uses TRBV4-1 and TRBJ1-6, with D unresolved. The material sequenced was peripheral blood. The TCR originated in a human donor in a cohort sampled during active COVID-19. DNA of the CDR3: TGCGCCAGCAGCCAAGATCCCGCCTATAATTCACCCCTCCACTTT. Protein sequence: CASSQDPAYNSPLHF.